The clone carrying this T cell receptor beta chain was recorded at least ten times. Antigen specificity is unknown. This sample stems from a study of T cells in Graves' hyperthyroidism and ophthalmopathy. Across the study: Peripheral blood was collected at initial diagnosis, before any treatment.

The germline V and J ends were trimmed by 1 base and 4 bases, with 11 bases remaining between them. This CDR3 is built from 15 residues. CDR1 LGHDT and CDR2 YNNKEL come from the germline V gene (reference sequence). Subjects with ophthalmopathy showed a Clinical Activity Score no lower than 3, a NOSPECS grade no lower than 4, and a duration shorter than 3 months. RNA transcripts yielded amplified TCR beta CDR3 regions. RT-PCR in the first round (using the HTBI primer set) targeted the TCR CDR3. A single record per CDR3 protein comes from TCRdb applying MiXCR to the multiplex PCR reads. The data show hundreds of thousands of distinct CDR3 sequences, about a fifth seen once. Overall study findings and caveats: Ophthalmopathy was separated from stable hyperthyroidism by a 13 V-J model. Blood held most thyroid clonotypes expanded above 0.001 frequency.

Sequenced sample: blood. The source of this sequence is a man aged 25 to 40 with Graves' ophthalmopathy. The chain is built from TRBV3-1 and TRBJ1-5; TRBD1 might be the D (6 bases). The DNA for the CDR3 is TGTGCCAGCAGCCAAGGAGGACAGTTGAATCAGCCCCAGCATTTT. This encodes CASSQGGQLNQPQHF.